The 3 T cell receptor beta chains listed next were all sequenced from one sample in a study of brain T cells in children with intractable seizures (dated by TCRdb to about 2021). The library relied on the immunoSEQ multiplex PCR assay. TCRdb's version of the immuneACCESS table is confined to in-frame rearrangements and falls short of the full clone set. An unresolved V gene accounts for under half of the shortfall where checked; the remainder is of unknown origin. For this sample there are about 80,000 clones; more than 75% appear just once. The ten largest clonotypes hold approximately 24% of the sample. The meaning of the sample's time point label: resected brain tissue, or blood drawn just prior to surgery. Sequenced here: peripheral blood, sampled at surgery. These receptors were obtained from a girl aged 2 to 9 with Rasmussen encephalitis and intractable seizures.

This chain uses TRBV27 with TRBJ1-5; D perhaps matches TRBD1 (5 bases). Germline V CDR1 and CDR2: MNHEY, SMNVEV (reference sequence). The CDR3 is made up of 13 amino acids. Trimming removed 5 bases from V and 4 bases from J, with 9 bases in between. The CDR3 nucleotides read TGTGCCAGCAGTCACAGGCAAAATCAGCCCCAGCATTTT. Translated: CASSHRQNQPQHF.

The chain joins TRBV7-9 to TRBJ1-4; unclear D gene. The CDR3 spans 14 residues. Trimming left V 5 bases short and J 8 bases short, with 15 bases between. The germline V gene has CDR1 SEHNR and CDR2 FQNEAQ (reference sequence). In DNA, the CDR3 is TGTGCCAGCAGCGCGGGCAGATTAGACGAAAAACTGTTTTTT. Encoded protein: CASSAGRLDEKLFF.

This chain's CDR3 is CSVGLTGANVLTF. DNA for the CDR3: TGCAGCGTTGGGTTGACTGGGGCCAACGTCCTGACTTTC. This chain uses TRBV29-1 with TRBJ2-6; D uncertain. This CDR3 has 13 residues. Germline loops: CDR1 SQVTM, CDR2 ANQGSEA. Trimming took 4 bases from V and 2 from J, leaving 6 bases between them.